These T cell receptor beta chains were read from a single sample in a study of immune evolution from preneoplasia to lung adenocarcinoma. Sequencing was performed with immunoSEQ multiplex PCR; in TCRdb, only in-frame clones are kept and a portion is missing. The repertoire has more than 9,000 clones, around 82% of them found once; the top ten carry under 3.5%. The sample comprised FFPE minimally invasive lung adenocarcinoma tissue. These receptors all come from a person aged 70 to 80 with lung adenocarcinoma. Each CDR3 is given without its conserved first and last residue.

v_gene: TRBV4-1
j_gene: TRBJ2-3
CDR3aa: ASSLPRGGAYTQY

v_gene: TRBV12-2
j_gene: TRBJ2-7
CDR3aa: ASRQGTAELRDEQY

v_gene: TRBV2
j_gene: TRBJ1-1
CDR3aa: ASSELFGNSEAF

v_gene: TRBV27
j_gene: TRBJ1-5
CDR3aa: ATAWNFNQPQH

v_gene: TRBV4-1
j_gene: TRBJ1-2
CDR3aa: ASSQDSFNYGYT

v_gene: TRBV7-2
j_gene: TRBJ2-7
CDR3aa: ASSFLASGFSYEQY

v_gene: TRBV5-1
j_gene: TRBJ2-5
CDR3aa: ASSRLAGETQY

v_gene: TRBV30
j_gene: TRBJ1-1
CDR3aa: AWQQGASPRAF

v_gene: TRBV11-1
j_gene: TRBJ1-1
CDR3aa: ASSLGTTGSRGKEAF

v_gene: TRBV6-1
j_gene: TRBJ2-7
CDR3aa: ASSRVEQY

v_gene: TRBV5-1
j_gene: TRBJ1-1
CDR3aa: ASSLELDNTEAF

v_gene: TRBV5-1
j_gene: TRBJ2-7
CDR3aa: ASSLSTYEQY

v_gene: TRBV5-6
j_gene: TRBJ2-5
CDR3aa: ASYTGTGGGETQY

v_gene: TRBV7-8
j_gene: TRBJ2-7
CDR3aa: ASSRDRGYEQY

v_gene: TRBV19
j_gene: TRBJ1-4
CDR3aa: ASSIIGGEKLF

v_gene: TRBV29-1
j_gene: TRBJ2-7
CDR3aa: SVTLGGTYEQY

v_gene: TRBV11-3
j_gene: TRBJ1-1
CDR3aa: ASSRSRGREAF

v_gene: TRBV28
j_gene: TRBJ2-5
CDR3aa: ASSLSQTRETQY

v_gene: TRBV30
j_gene: TRBJ1-2
CDR3aa: AWSGVAGTTFNYGYT

v_gene: TRBV29-1
j_gene: TRBJ2-3
CDR3aa: SAREDTQY

v_gene: TRBV30
j_gene: TRBJ2-1
CDR3aa: AWSVPLAGAVRDEQF

v_gene: TRBV2
j_gene: TRBJ1-2
CDR3aa: ASSLTGGYGYT

v_gene: TRBV28
j_gene: TRBJ2-5
CDR3aa: ASGLGGQETQY

v_gene: TRBV5-1
j_gene: TRBJ2-7
CDR3aa: ASRGAAGQTAYEQY

v_gene: TRBV18
j_gene: TRBJ1-1
CDR3aa: ASSPSGANTEAF

v_gene: TRBV6-5
j_gene: TRBJ2-1
CDR3aa: ASTASGGAGTQF

v_gene: TRBV19
j_gene: TRBJ2-5
CDR3aa: ASRTSGGGETQY

v_gene: TRBV7-3
j_gene: TRBJ1-4
CDR3aa: ASSPRPRGPGEKLF

v_gene: TRBV10-1
j_gene: TRBJ2-1
CDR3aa: ASSDSALNEQF

v_gene: TRBV27
j_gene: TRBJ2-7
CDR3aa: ASSSRTSPSSYEQY

v_gene: TRBV25-1
j_gene: TRBJ1-1
CDR3aa: ASSELRAAGSSTEAF

v_gene: TRBV19
j_gene: TRBJ2-7
CDR3aa: ATRGGQGYYEQY

v_gene: TRBV4-2
j_gene: TRBJ1-2
CDR3aa: ASSQDGLYGYT

v_gene: TRBV19
j_gene: TRBJ1-3
CDR3aa: ASSMTGETGNTIY

v_gene: TRBV28
j_gene: TRBJ1-2
CDR3aa: ASSAQALPYT

v_gene: TRBV28
j_gene: TRBJ1-6
CDR3aa: ASSLTWQGRSSPLH

v_gene: TRBV7-9
j_gene: TRBJ2-7
CDR3aa: ASGDVGGPFEQY

v_gene: TRBV15
j_gene: TRBJ2-7
CDR3aa: ATSRTGTSGNEQY

v_gene: TRBV10-3
j_gene: TRBJ1-2
CDR3aa: AISEQIYGYT

v_gene: TRBV28
j_gene: TRBJ1-3
CDR3aa: ASRGPSSGNTIY

v_gene: TRBV11-2
j_gene: TRBJ2-1
CDR3aa: ASSPGLAGRNEQF

v_gene: TRBV6-1
j_gene: TRBJ2-7
CDR3aa: ASSDSYEQY

v_gene: TRBV18
j_gene: TRBJ1-2
CDR3aa: ASSPREFGQGYGYT

v_gene: TRBV15
j_gene: TRBJ1-3
CDR3aa: ATAKAGTGNTIY

v_gene: TRBV28
j_gene: TRBJ2-3
CDR3aa: ASRGGFGDTQY

v_gene: TRBV6-4
j_gene: TRBJ1-1
CDR3aa: ASSDIQVWGRGTEAF

v_gene: TRBV6-4
j_gene: TRBJ1-2
CDR3aa: ARGTSGYT